This T cell receptor beta chain is drawn from a study of T cells after yellow fever vaccination. Looking at the study overall: Researchers used SMART-Seq v4 Ultra Low Input to prepare fractions that had low cell numbers.

CDR1 and CDR2 (germline): MNHEY, SVGAGI. Germline trimming cut 4 bases from V and 4 bases from J; bases unmatched to any gene: 3. This CDR3 contains 13 residues. This clonotype has a count of ten or more. The target antigen is unknown. Findings and caveats of the study: The secondary response peaked faster, at day 5 versus 15, but was weaker. A limited proportion of clonotypes was detected within both the CD4 and CD8 compartments.

One entry per CDR3 protein results from TCRdb running MiXCR on the 5' RACE reads. The table includes under 500,000 distinct CDR3 sequences, 18% detected once. The receptor was isolated from a man younger than 35 who received the YFV17D yellow fever vaccine. Sample: PBMCs, taken before the yellow fever booster vaccination. The V call is TRBV6-5, the J call TRBJ2-7, with 8 bases identical to TRBD1. The CDR3 loop reads CASSSGTGYEQYF. CDR3 nucleotide sequence: TGTGCCAGCAGTTCCGGGACAGGATACGAGCAGTACTTC.